These 21 T cell receptor beta chains share one sample of origin, sequenced in a study of T cell responses to AZD1222 COVID-19 vaccine. This table comes from immunoSEQ multiplex PCR, and its TCRdb copy is limited to in-frame clones, with some not included. The table has about 150,000 clones, about nine tenths seen once. Sample: peripheral blood, taken 28 days after the second AZD1222 dose. The receptor set was obtained from an adult who received the AZD1222 COVID-19 vaccine.

This chain joins TRBV3-1 (or the pseudogene TRBV3-2) and TRBJ2-7; TRBD2 matches 9 bases. There are 14 residues in the CDR3. With V trimmed by 5 bases and J by 2 bases, 4 bases remained unmatched. Germline CDR1 LGHDT, CDR2 YNNKEL (reference sequence). DNA of the CDR3: TGTGCCAGCAGCTACAGCGGGAGGCCCTACGAGCAGTACTTC. This gives the protein CASSYSGRPYEQYF.

This clone was found a few times. The chain carries TRBV9 and TRBJ2-1, with D possibly being TRBD2 (5 bases). V lost 4 bases, J lost 4 bases, and 21 bases lay in between. The germline gives CDR1 SGDLS, CDR2 YYNGEE. This CDR3 contains 17 residues. The CDR3 DNA reads TGTGCCAGCAGCCCCGGAGGTGATTGGGCTCAGTACAATGAGCAGTTCTTC. Amino acids: CASSPGGDWAQYNEQFF.

This clone was seen more than once but under ten times. The rearrangement links TRBV5-6 to TRBJ1-1; weak D call: TRBD1 (5 bases). The CDR3 has 12 residues. The V gene's germline CDR1 is SGHDT and CDR2 YYEEEE. V lost 3 bases, J lost 9 bases, and 12 bases lay in between. CDR3 DNA sequence: TGTGCCAGCAGCTACCCCCGGGGGAAAGCTTTCTTT. Amino acids: CASSYPRGKAFF.

The chain uses TRBV7-2 and TRBJ2-3; 11 nucleotides agree with TRBD2. From germline, CDR1 is SGHTA and CDR2 FQGNSA. This CDR3 comprises 18 residues. Trimming took 4 bases from V and 1 from J; bases not matched to a gene: 10. For the CDR3, the DNA is TGTGCCAGCAGCTACCAGTTGCTAGCGGGGGGTGGCACAGATACGCAGTATTTT. Its translation: CASSYQLLAGGGTDTQYF.

The V call is TRBV28, the J call TRBJ2-7, with TRBD1 matching over 7 bases. This CDR3 is built from 16 residues. Trimming at V came to 2 bases and at J to 5 bases, leaving 12 bases not matched to a gene. Germline V gene sequence: CDR1 MDHEN, CDR2 SYDVKM. CDR3 sequence (DNA): TGTGCCAGCAGTTTAAATCCGACAGGGATTCCCCACGAGCAGTACTTC. It specifies CASSLNPTGIPHEQYF.

The chain combines TRBV6-5 with TRBJ1-2; D is perhaps TRBD1 (6 bases). CDR3 length: 14 residues. V was trimmed by 6 bases and J by 0 bases, leaving 11 bases between them. Germline CDR1 and CDR2: MNHEY and SVGAGI. The CDR3 DNA is TGTGCCAGCAGAGCGACAGGCGCTAACTATGGCTACACCTTC. This gives the protein CASRATGANYGYTF.

The V and J genes are TRBV6-5 and TRBJ1-1, with D unclear. Trimming removed 6 bases from V and 0 bases from J, with 14 bases in between. The CDR3 has 15 residues. Germline CDR1 and CDR2: MNHEY and SVGAGI. The CDR3 here is CASSPTGALNTEAFF. CDR3 DNA sequence: TGTGCCAGCAGCCCAACGGGTGCACTGAACACTGAAGCTTTCTTT.

The rearrangement links TRBV28 to TRBJ2-5, with TRBD1 identical over 7 bases. Germline loops: CDR1 MDHEN, CDR2 SYDVKM. The CDR3 is 14 residues long. V lost 5 bases, J lost 3 bases, and 6 bases stayed unmatched. The CDR3 DNA reads TGTGCCAGCAGTAACATTCAGGGGGAAGAGACCCAGTACTTC. This gives the protein CASSNIQGEETQYF.

The CDR3 protein is CASSLGGTGANTEAFF. CDR3 bases: TGTGCCAGCAGCTTAGGCGGGACAGGGGCTAACACTGAAGCTTTCTTT. V usage is TRBV7-9 and J usage is TRBJ1-1; 10 nucleotides agree with TRBD1. The CDR3 extends over 16 amino acids. J gave up 2 bases and V 1 base, and 4 bases lay outside the gene matches. Germline V gene sequence: CDR1 SEHNR, CDR2 FQNEAQ (reference sequence).

CDR3 bases: TGTGCCAGCAGTTACCCGTACAGGGTGGGGGATCAGCCCCAGCATTTT. Its protein product is CASSYPYRVGDQPQHF. V is TRBV6-2 or TRBV6-3 and J is TRBJ1-5; a weak D match, TRBD1 (6 bases). The CDR3 runs 16 residues. The germline gives CDR1 MNHEY, CDR2 SVGEGT. V gave up 2 bases and J gave up 5 bases, with 16 bases separating them.

V is TRBV6-5 and J is TRBJ2-5; 9 bases align to TRBD1. The CDR3 consists of 13 residues. The V segment lost 10 bases and the J segment 4 bases; nucleotides outside the gene matches: 7. Germline CDR1 is MNHEY and CDR2 is SVGAGI. The CDR3 region has the DNA TGTGCCACCTCCCGGGACAGGGCAGAGACCCAGTACTTC. Translated: CATSRDRAETQYF.

The chain couples TRBV7-9 to TRBJ2-1; 7 bases line up with TRBD2. The germline V gene has CDR1 SEHNR and CDR2 FQNEAQ (reference sequence). The CDR3 sequence is 17 residues long. V lost 5 bases to trimming and J lost 5 bases; unmatched junction nucleotides: 15. CDR3 protein: CASSPTLGLPANNEQFF. CDR3 in DNA: TGTGCCAGCAGCCCGACATTGGGACTACCGGCGAACAATGAGCAGTTCTTC.

The chain uses TRBV27 and TRBJ2-7, with TRBD2 matching over 9 bases. The CDR3 spans 16 residues. The germline V gene encodes CDR1 MNHEY and CDR2 SMNVEV (reference sequence). J was trimmed by 4 bases and V by 5 bases; bases with no gene match: 12. CDR3 bases: TGTGCCAGCAGTCTTTCCGGGACTAGCCTTCGGTACGAGCAGTACTTC. Encoded protein: CASSLSGTSLRYEQYF.

V usage is TRBV27 and J usage is TRBJ1-5, with 10 bases matching TRBD1. Germline V gene lookup returns CDR1 MNHEY and CDR2 SMNVEV (reference sequence). The CDR3 extends over 17 amino acids. V dropped 6 bases and J dropped 4; count of bases not matched to a gene: 12. The CDR3, as DNA: TGTGCCAGCAGAACCCTGACAGGGGGCTCCTTAAATCAGCCCCAGCATTTT. Translated: CASRTLTGGSLNQPQHF.

This clone has a single count. The rearrangement links TRBV6-5 to TRBJ1-4, with unresolved D. CDR1 is MNHEY and CDR2 is SVGAGI in the germline V gene. This CDR3 contains 13 residues. The ends were cut back, 6 bases at V and 6 bases at J, with 11 bases in the middle. CDR3 residues: CASSPQRDEKLFF. The CDR3 DNA reads as TGTGCCAGCAGCCCGCAGCGGGATGAAAAACTGTTTTTT.

The chain has TRBV5-1 and TRBJ2-7; 7 bases are shared with TRBD1. The CDR3 is 15 residues long. Germline V gene lookup returns CDR1 SGHRS and CDR2 YFSETQ. V dropped 2 bases and J dropped 4; count of bases not matched to a gene: 9. The CDR3 DNA reads as TGCGCCAGCAGCTTTAGTGAGGGGGCAGTTTACGAGCAGTACTTC. This gives the protein CASSFSEGAVYEQYF.

The V gene is TRBV6-1, the J gene TRBJ2-3, with D unresolved. This CDR3 comprises 16 residues. V was clipped by 2 bases and J by 2 bases, with 14 bases between them. CDR1 and CDR2 from the germline V gene are MNHNS and SASEGT. The CDR3 DNA reads TGTGCCAGCAGTGAACAGGCCCAACAGTACACAGATACGCAGTATTTT. Its protein product is CASSEQAQQYTDTQYF.

This sequence joins TRBV6-5 and TRBJ1-3; tentative D call: TRBD1 (6 bases). Trimming took off 5 bases at V and 0 bases at J, with 11 bases between the two ends. The CDR3 covers 15 residues. CDR1 MNHEY and CDR2 SVGAGI come from the germline V gene. DNA for the CDR3: TGTGCCAGCAGTAGCAACAGGGACTCTGGAAACACCATATATTTT. Protein product: CASSSNRDSGNTIYF.

The chain carries TRBV12-3 or TRBV12-4 and TRBJ1-2, with D unclear. The CDR3 is made up of 12 amino acids. Trimming removed 5 bases from V and 7 bases from J, with 11 bases in between. The CDR3 nucleotides read TGTGCCAGCAGTAGAGGTCCAGGTGGCTACACCTTC. Amino acid sequence: CASSRGPGGYTF.

This clone was seen a single time. The chain carries TRBV21-1 and TRBJ2-7; the D call in the table, TRBD1, was not verified against the DNA. TRBV21-1 corresponds to a pseudogene. The CDR3 is 17 residues long. This CDR3 is CASSKGRRTGLSYEQYF. The CDR3 region has the DNA TGTGCCAGCAGCAAAGGGCGACGGACAGGACTCTCCTACGAGCAGTACTTC.

This clone was observed a single time. V usage is TRBV6-5 and J usage is TRBJ1-5; D is possibly TRBD1 (5 bases). V was shortened by 10 bases and J by 1 base, with 8 bases between the two germline ends. The CDR3 sequence is 12 residues long. CDR1 is MNHEY, CDR2 SVGAGI, per germline. The CDR3 nucleotides read TGTGCCACCTCAGGGAGCAATCAGCCCCAGCATTTT. This encodes CATSGSNQPQHF.